The following is a TCR beta chain sequence with its context. The sample originates from a study of blood T cell repertoires in COVID-19. Overall study: The study drew acute and convalescent COVID-19 samples from the United States, Italy and Spain.

The repertoire was sequenced with immunoSEQ multiplex PCR; TCRdb's copy has only in-frame clones and lacks some. The profile shows 150,000 or so clones, roughly four fifths of them singletons. The CDR3 has 15 amino acids. CDR1 and CDR2 from the germline V gene are MNHEY and SVGAGI. The J segment lost 4 bases and the V segment lost 5 bases, leaving 6 bases of the junction unmatched. The chain combines TRBV6-5 with TRBJ1-2, with TRBD1 identical over 11 bases. The sequence derives from a human donor with acute or convalescent COVID-19. The donor label of this sample is uncertain. What was sequenced was peripheral blood. The CDR3 DNA reads as TGTGCCAGCAGTCCCCGGGACAGGGGGACCTATGGCTACACCTTC. Protein product: CASSPRDRGTYGYTF.